The T cell receptor (beta chain) described here comes from a study of low-dose radiotherapy and immunotherapy resistance in tumors. Overall study context: Given every two weeks, intravenous cyclophosphamide 200 mg/m2 preceded radiation and immunotherapy by one day. Daily, from cycle 1 day 1 and for four cycles, patients took oral aspirin 300 mg.

Alpha and beta chains were covered, as first-strand cDNA relied on TRAV- and TRBV-specific primers. TCR amplification used around 19 PCR cycles, a constant-region primer and a V-primer adapter. TCRdb re-analysed the reads in MiXCR, keeping a single row per CDR3 protein. This table has some 60,000 distinct CDR3 sequences, 26% appearing once. This clonotype was counted ten times or more. Stated time point: before trial treatment. Solid tumors that lacked tumor-infiltrating lymphocytes and were advanced were present in eligible patients. Germline CDR1 and CDR2: MNHEY and SMNVEV (reference sequence). V was cut by 4 bases and J by 0 bases, with 10 bases left in between. This CDR3 is built from 15 residues.

Sequenced material: PBMCs, taken before treatment. This chain connects TRBV27 to TRBJ2-1; D perhaps matches TRBD2 (5 bases). This sequence originates from a male donor with rectosigmoid adenocarcinoma. The CDR3 protein is CASSSRGLSYNEQFF. The DNA of the CDR3 is TGTGCCAGCAGTTCCCGGGGTCTCTCCTACAATGAGCAGTTCTTC.